This T cell receptor beta chain was sequenced in a study of cytomegalovirus exposure and HLA in healthy donors. Trimming took off 4 bases at V and 3 bases at J, with 10 bases between the two ends. The CDR3 loop spans 14 amino acids. CDR1 and CDR2 from the germline V gene are SGHAT and FQNNGV. A word on this clone: Antigen specificity is unknown.

The PCR had 60 Vbeta and 13 Jbeta primers. Only in-frame clones appear in the TCRdb table, and some are missing; sequencing was by immunoSEQ multiplex PCR. The sample yields 98,000 or so clones, about 9.4% seen once. Points from the study as a whole: In most subjects, TCR beta sequences reportedly gave accurate predictions of HLA-A and HLA-B alleles.

The genes are TRBV11-2 and TRBJ1-5, with D perhaps matching TRBD1 (5 bases). The sequencing input was PBMCs. This receptor was identified in a man aged 40-55 years in good health and CMV-seropositive. CDR3 amino acids: CASSWGGNNQPQHF. The CDR3 DNA follows: TGTGCCAGCAGCTGGGGGGGTAACAATCAGCCCCAGCATTTT.